This TCR beta chain emerged from a study of cytomegalovirus exposure and HLA in healthy donors. Germline V CDR1 and CDR2: MNHEY, SVGAGI. The trim removed 8 bases at V and 4 bases at J, leaving 5 bases unmatched. This CDR3 has 12 residues. Regarding the study as a whole: Information on immune exposure was restricted to one variable (CMV serostatus). Segments of the TCR beta V type were, in most cases, productive about 87% or about 30% of the time in an earlier analysis. Association with HLA alleles at 0.05 false discovery rate was found for roughly 17,000 TCR beta sequences in a later analysis.

60 Vbeta and 13 Jbeta primers were used in PCR. Some clones are missing from TCRdb's copy, which holds only in-frame ones; the method was immunoSEQ multiplex PCR. The table lists about 180,000 clones, roughly 87% of them singletons. With regard to this clone: Its antigen is still unknown.

The clonotype originates from a man between 35 and 55 years old in good health and CMV-seronegative. Material: PBMCs. The chain couples TRBV6-5 to TRBJ2-7; 7 bases fit TRBD1. In DNA form, the CDR3 reads TGTGCCAGCGGGGACAGCGTTTACGAGCAGTACTTC. Its translation is CASGDSVYEQYF.